A single sample is the source of the 9 T cell receptor beta chains below, sequenced in a study of control samples from healthy donors and cancer patients. The assay was immunoSEQ multiplex PCR, and TCRdb's table has in-frame clones only and misses some. In total, the table holds about 200,000 clones. The material sequenced was blood. The receptors here all came from a woman aged 30 to 39 in good health.

The chain joins TRBV6-5 to TRBJ1-5; TRBD1 matches 7 bases. The CDR3 is 14 residues long. The germline V gene has CDR1 MNHEY and CDR2 SVGAGI. The J segment lost 4 bases and the V segment lost 5 bases, leaving 5 bases of the junction unmatched. DNA of the CDR3: TGTGCCAGCAGTATACAGGGGTGGAATCAGCCCCAGCATTTT. Its protein product is CASSIQGWNQPQHF.

The rearrangement links TRBV3-1 (or the pseudogene TRBV3-2) to TRBJ1-5, with TRBD1 identical over 8 bases. This CDR3 region has 16 residues. The junction had 11 bases not matched to a gene; V was cut back by 1 base and J by 9 bases. Germline CDR1 LGHDT, CDR2 YNNKEL (reference sequence). CDR3 region: CASSQGHPGGGRPQHF. CDR3 bases: TGTGCCAGCAGCCAAGGTCATCCAGGGGGCGGTCGGCCCCAGCATTTT.

The chain couples TRBV6-6 to TRBJ1-6; perhaps TRBD1 as D (6 bases). V lost 3 bases and J 7 bases, leaving 13 bases between the germline ends. The germline gives CDR1 MNHNY, CDR2 SVGAGI (reference sequence). The CDR3 runs 15 residues. The CDR3 sequence is CASSYGGPGNSPLHF. The DNA for the CDR3 is TGTGCCAGCAGTTATGGGGGGCCAGGGAATTCACCCCTCCACTTT.

The chain couples TRBV5-1 to TRBJ2-7; TRBD1 is a possible D gene (6 bases). CDR3 length: 15 residues. In germline, CDR1 is SGHRS, CDR2 YFSETQ. Trimming took 2 bases from V and 2 from J, leaving 14 bases between them. The CDR3 spells CASSFLAGTTYEQYF. In DNA form, the CDR3 reads TGCGCCAGCAGCTTCTTGGCAGGGACAACCTACGAGCAGTACTTC.

DNA of the CDR3: TGTGCCAGCAGCCAATTGGCGGACTCATTGGATGAAAAACTGTTTTTT. This codes for CASSQLADSLDEKLFF. The chain combines TRBV4-2 with TRBJ1-4; D unresolved. From germline, CDR1 is LGHNA and CDR2 YNFKEQ. Trimming cost V 2 bases and J 6 bases, with 16 bases left between them. The CDR3 loop spans 16 amino acids.

The chain carries TRBV4-1 and TRBJ2-3; 11 bases line up with TRBD2. The trim removed 5 bases at V and 3 bases at J, leaving 4 bases unmatched. The CDR3 sequence is 15 residues long. Germline V gives CDR1 MGHRA, CDR2 YSYEKL. The chain's CDR3 is CASSSLAGGTDTQYF. CDR3 in DNA: TGCGCCAGCAGCTCCCTAGCGGGGGGAACAGATACGCAGTATTTT.

This chain connects TRBV18 to TRBJ1-1; D is uncertain. V lost 2 bases and J lost 5, with 12 bases in between. From germline, CDR1 is KGHSH and CDR2 LQKENI. CDR3 length: 14 amino acids. CDR3 region: CASSPRRGETEAFF. As DNA, the CDR3 is TGTGCCAGCTCACCAAGGCGAGGAGAAACTGAAGCTTTCTTT. Supplemented by reference TRBV18 and TRBJ1-1, the full variable domain reads NAGVMQNPRHLVRRRGQEARLRCSPMKGHSHVYWYRQLPEEGLKFMVYLQKENIIDESGMPKERFSAEFPKEGPSILRIQQVVRGDSAAYFCASSPRRGETEAFFGQGTRLTVV.

The chain links TRBV6-6 to TRBJ2-5; D is tentatively TRBD1 or TRBD2 (5 bases each). Deletions cut 5 bases from V and 0 bases from J, with 19 bases between. The CDR3 loop spans 17 amino acids. Germline CDR1 and CDR2: MNHNY and SVGAGI (reference sequence). Here the CDR3 reads CASSQTRDLRDQETQYF. Written as DNA, the CDR3 is TGTGCCAGCAGTCAAACCCGGGACCTTCGGGACCAAGAGACCCAGTACTTC.

The chain recombines TRBV28 with TRBJ1-1, with no clear D. With 6 bases removed from V and 11 bases from J, the gap between germline ends came to 19 bases. Germline values: CDR1 MDHEN, CDR2 SYDVKM. CDR3 length equals 13 residues. CDR3 amino acids: CASRKAGSGRAFF. For the CDR3, the DNA is TGTGCCAGCAGAAAAGCGGGGTCAGGTAGGGCTTTCTTT.